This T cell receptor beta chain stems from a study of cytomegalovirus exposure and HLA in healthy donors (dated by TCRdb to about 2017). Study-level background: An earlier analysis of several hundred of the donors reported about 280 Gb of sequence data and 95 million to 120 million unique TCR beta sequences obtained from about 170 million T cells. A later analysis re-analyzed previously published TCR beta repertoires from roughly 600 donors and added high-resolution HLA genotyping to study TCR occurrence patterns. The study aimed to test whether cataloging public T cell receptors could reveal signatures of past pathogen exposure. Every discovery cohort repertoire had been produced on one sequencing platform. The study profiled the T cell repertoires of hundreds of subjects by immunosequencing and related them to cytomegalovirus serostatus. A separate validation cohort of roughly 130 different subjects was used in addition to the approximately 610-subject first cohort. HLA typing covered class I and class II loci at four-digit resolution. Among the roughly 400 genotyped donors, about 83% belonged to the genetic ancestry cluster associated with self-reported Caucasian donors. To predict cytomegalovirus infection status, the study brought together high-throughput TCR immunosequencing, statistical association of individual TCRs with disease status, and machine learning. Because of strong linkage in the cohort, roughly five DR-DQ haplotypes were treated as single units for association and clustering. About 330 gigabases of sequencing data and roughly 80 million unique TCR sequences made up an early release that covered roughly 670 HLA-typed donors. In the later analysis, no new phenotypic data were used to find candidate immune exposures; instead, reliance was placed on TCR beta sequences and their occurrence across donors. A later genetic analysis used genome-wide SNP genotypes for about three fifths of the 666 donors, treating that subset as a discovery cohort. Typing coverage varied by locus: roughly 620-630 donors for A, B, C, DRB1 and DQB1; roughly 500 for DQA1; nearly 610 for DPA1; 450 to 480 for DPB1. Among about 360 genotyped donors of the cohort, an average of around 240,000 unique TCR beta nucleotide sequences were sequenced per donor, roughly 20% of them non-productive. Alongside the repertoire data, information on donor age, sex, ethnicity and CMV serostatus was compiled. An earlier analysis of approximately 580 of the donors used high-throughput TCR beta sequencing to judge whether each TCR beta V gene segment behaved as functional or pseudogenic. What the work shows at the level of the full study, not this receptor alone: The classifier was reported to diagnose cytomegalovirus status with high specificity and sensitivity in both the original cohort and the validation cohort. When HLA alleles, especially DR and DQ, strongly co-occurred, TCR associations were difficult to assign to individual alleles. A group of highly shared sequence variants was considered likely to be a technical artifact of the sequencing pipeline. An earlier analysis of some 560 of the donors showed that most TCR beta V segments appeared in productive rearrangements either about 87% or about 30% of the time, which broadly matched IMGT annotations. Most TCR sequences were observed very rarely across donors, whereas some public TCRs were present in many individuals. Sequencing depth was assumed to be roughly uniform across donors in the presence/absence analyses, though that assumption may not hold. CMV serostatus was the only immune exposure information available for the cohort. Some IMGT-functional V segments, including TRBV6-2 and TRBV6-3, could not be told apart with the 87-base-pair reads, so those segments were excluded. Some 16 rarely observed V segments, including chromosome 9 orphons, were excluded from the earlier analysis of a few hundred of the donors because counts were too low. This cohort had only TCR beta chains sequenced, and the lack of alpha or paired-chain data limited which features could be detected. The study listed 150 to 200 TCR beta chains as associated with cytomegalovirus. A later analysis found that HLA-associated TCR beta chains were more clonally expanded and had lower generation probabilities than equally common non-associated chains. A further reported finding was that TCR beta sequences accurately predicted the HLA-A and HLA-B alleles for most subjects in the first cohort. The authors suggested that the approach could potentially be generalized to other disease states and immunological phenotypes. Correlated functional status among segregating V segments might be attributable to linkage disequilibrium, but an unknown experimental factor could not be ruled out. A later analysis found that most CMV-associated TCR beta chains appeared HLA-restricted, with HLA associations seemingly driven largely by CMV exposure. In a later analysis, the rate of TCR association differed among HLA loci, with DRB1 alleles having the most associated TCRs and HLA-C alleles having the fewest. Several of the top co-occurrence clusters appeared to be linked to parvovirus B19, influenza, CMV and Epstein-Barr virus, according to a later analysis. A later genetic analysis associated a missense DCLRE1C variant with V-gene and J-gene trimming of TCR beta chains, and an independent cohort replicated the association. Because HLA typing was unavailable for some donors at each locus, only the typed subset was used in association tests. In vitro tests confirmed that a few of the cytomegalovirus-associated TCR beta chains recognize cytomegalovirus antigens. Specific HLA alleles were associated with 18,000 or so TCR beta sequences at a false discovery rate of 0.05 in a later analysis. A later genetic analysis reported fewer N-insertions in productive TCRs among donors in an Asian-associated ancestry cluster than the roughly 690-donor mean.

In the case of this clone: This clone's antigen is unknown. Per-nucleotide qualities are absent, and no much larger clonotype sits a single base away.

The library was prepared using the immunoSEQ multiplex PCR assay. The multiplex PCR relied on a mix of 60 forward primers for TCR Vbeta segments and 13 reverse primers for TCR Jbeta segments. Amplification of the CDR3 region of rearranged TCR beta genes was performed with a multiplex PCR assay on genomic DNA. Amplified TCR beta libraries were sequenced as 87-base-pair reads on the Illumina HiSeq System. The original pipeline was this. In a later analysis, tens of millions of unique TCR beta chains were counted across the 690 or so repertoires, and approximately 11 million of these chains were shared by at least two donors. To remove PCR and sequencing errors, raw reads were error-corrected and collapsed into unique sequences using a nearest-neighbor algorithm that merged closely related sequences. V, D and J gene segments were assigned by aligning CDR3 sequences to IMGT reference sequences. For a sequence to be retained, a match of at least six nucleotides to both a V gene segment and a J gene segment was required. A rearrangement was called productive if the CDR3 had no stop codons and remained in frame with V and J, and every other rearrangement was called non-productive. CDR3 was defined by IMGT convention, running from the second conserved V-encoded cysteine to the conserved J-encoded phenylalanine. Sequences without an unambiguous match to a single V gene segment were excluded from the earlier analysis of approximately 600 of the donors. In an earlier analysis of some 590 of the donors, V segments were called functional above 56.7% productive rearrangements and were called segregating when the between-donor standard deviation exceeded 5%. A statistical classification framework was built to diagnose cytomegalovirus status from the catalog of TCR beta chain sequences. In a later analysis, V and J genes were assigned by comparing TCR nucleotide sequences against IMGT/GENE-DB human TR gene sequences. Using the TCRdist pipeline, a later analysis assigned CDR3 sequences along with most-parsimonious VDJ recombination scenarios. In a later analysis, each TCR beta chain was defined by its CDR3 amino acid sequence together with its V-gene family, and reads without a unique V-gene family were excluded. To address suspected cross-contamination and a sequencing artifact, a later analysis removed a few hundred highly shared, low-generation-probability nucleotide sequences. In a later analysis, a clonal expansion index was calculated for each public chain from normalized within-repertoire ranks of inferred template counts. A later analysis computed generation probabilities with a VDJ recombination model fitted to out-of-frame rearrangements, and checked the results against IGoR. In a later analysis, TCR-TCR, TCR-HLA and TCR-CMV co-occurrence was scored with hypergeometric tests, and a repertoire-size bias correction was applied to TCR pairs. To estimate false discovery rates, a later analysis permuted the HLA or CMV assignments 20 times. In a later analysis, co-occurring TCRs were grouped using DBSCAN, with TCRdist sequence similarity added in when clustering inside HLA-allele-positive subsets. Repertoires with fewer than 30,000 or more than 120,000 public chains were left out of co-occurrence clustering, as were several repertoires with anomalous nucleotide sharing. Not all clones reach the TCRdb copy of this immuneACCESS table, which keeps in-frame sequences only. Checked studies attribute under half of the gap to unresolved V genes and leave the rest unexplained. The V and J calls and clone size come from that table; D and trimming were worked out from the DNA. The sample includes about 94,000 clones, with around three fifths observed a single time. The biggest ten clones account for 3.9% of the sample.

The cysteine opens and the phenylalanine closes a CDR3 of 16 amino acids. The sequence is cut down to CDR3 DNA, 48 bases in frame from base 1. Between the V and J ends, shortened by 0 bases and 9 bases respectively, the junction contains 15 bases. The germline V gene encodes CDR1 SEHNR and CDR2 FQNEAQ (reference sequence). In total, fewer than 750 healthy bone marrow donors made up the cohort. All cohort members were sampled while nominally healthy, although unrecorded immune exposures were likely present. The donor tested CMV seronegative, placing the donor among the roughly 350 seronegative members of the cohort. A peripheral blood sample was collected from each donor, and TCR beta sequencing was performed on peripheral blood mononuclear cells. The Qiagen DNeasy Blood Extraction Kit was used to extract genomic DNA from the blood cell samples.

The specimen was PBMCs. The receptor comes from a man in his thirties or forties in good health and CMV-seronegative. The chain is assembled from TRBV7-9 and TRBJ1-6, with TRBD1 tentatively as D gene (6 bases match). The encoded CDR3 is CASSLALPGEGSPLHF. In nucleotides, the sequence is TGTGCCAGCAGCTTAGCGCTTCCAGGGGAGGGTTCACCCCTCCACTTT.